Below are 20 T cell receptor beta chains sequenced from a single sample in a study of graft-versus-host responses after intestinal transplantation. TCRdb's table, derived via immunoSEQ multiplex PCR, lists solely in-frame clones and lacks some. The data contain some 39,000 clones, 85% to 90% of them singletons. The sequences come from PBMCs, collected roughly 270 days after transplant. These receptors originate from a human patient who received an intestinal transplant, so some T cells may come from the graft donor.

J is TRBJ2-5 and V is TRBV11-2, with 13 bases aligning to TRBD2. The CDR3 loop spans 15 amino acids. Germline loops: CDR1 SGHAT, CDR2 FQNNGV. Losses at the gene ends were 5 bases for V and 4 bases for J; bases not matched to a gene: 4. The CDR3 region has the DNA TGTGCCAGCAGCCGGACTAGCGGGGGTCGAGAGACCCAGTACTTC. Amino acid sequence: CASSRTSGGRETQYF.

The rearrangement links TRBV28 to TRBJ2-5; either TRBD1 or TRBD2 may supply D (5 bases each). CDR3 size: 13 residues. V lost 1 base to trimming and J lost 4 bases, with 7 bases between them. Germline CDR1 MDHEN, CDR2 SYDVKM. The CDR3 nucleotides read TGTGCCAGCAGTTTATCCGGGGCAGAGACCCAGTACTTC. Translated, it gives CASSLSGAETQYF.

V is TRBV27 and J is TRBJ1-4; D unresolved. Germline CDR1 is MNHEY and CDR2 is SMNVEV (reference sequence). CDR3 length: 13 residues. V was clipped by 4 bases and J by 7 bases, with 10 bases between them. CDR3: CASSSFVGEKLFF. CDR3 DNA sequence: TGTGCCAGCAGTTCATTCGTCGGTGAAAAACTGTTTTTT. Full variable domain (missing parts from reference TRBV27 and TRBJ1-4): EAQVTQNPRYLITVTGKKLTVTCSQNMNHEYMSWYRQDPGLGLRQIYYSMNVEVTDKGDVPEGYKVSRKEKRNFPLILESPSPNQTSLYFCASSSFVGEKLFFGSGTQLSVL.

V is TRBV5-7 and J is TRBJ2-7; D is perhaps TRBD1 or TRBD2 (7 bases each). TRBV5-7 is marked as an open reading frame, function uncertain. V lost 0 bases and J 2 bases, leaving 18 bases between the germline ends. This CDR3 is built from 17 residues. The CDR3, as DNA: TGTGCCAGCAGCTTGGAAGGCAGGGGGGGCTTCACCTACGAGCAGTACTTC. It specifies CASSLEGRGGFTYEQYF.

The chain is built from TRBV10-2 and TRBJ1-1; D is undetermined. The V end lost 2 bases, the J end lost 1 base, and 5 bases lay between the germline ends. The CDR3 extends over 13 amino acids. Looked up from germline, CDR1 is WSHSY and CDR2 is SAAADI. The DNA for the CDR3 is TGCGCCAGCAGTGAGCTACCGAACACTGAAGCTTTCTTT. Encoded protein: CASSELPNTEAFF.

Notes on this clone: The junction departs from germline at one end; a sequencing error may be responsible. V and J are TRBV4-1 and TRBJ1-4; perhaps TRBD1 as D (6 bases). Germline CDR1 and CDR2: MGHRA and YSYEKL. The CDR3 spans 14 residues. CDR3 bases: TGTGCCAGCAGCCTAGGACAGAGCAATGAAAAACTGTTTTTT. The encoded protein is CASSLGQSNEKLFF.

The genes are TRBV4-1 and TRBJ1-5, with 7 bases matching TRBD1. The CDR3 is made up of 18 amino acids. CDR1 and CDR2 from the germline V gene are MGHRA and YSYEKL. V shed 1 base and J 1 base; nucleotides not matched to a gene: 10. CDR3 nucleotide sequence: TGCGCCAGCAGCCAAGGTCGGGACAGACGAAAAAGCAATCAGCCCCAGCATTTT. Protein product: CASSQGRDRRKSNQPQHF.

V and J are TRBV4-1 and TRBJ1-5; no firm D call. The germline gives CDR1 MGHRA, CDR2 YSYEKL. Deletions cut 1 base from V and 1 base from J, with 8 bases between. This CDR3 comprises 15 residues. The CDR3 sequence is CASSQGSASNQPQHF. DNA for the CDR3: TGCGCCAGCAGCCAAGGTTCAGCGAGCAATCAGCCCCAGCATTTT.

The chain employs TRBV9 and TRBJ2-3, with TRBD1 matching over 10 bases. This CDR3 has 16 amino acids. J was trimmed by 3 bases and V by 0 bases; bases with no gene match: 4. Germline V gene sequence: CDR1 SGDLS, CDR2 YYNGEE. CDR3: CASSVATGGGTDTQYF. CDR3 coding DNA: TGTGCCAGCAGCGTAGCGACAGGGGGCGGGACAGATACGCAGTATTTT.

V is TRBV7-9 and J is TRBJ2-5; 8 bases line up with TRBD1. V shed 4 bases and J 5 bases; nucleotides not matched to a gene: 9. CDR3 length: 15 residues. Germline assignment: CDR1 SEHNR and CDR2 FQNEAQ (reference sequence). The CDR3 is CASSSPQGAVETQYF. The CDR3 region has the DNA TGTGCCAGCAGCTCACCTCAGGGGGCGGTGGAGACCCAGTACTTC.

V is TRBV5-1 and J is TRBJ2-2; D not resolved. Trimming took off 4 bases at V and 9 bases at J, with 13 bases between the two ends. This CDR3 contains 13 residues. Germline V gives CDR1 SGHRS, CDR2 YFSETQ. The CDR3 protein is CASSLTPARELFF. The CDR3 DNA reads as TGCGCCAGCAGCCTCACACCAGCCCGGGAGCTGTTTTTT.

The chain employs TRBV19 and TRBJ2-1; weak D call: TRBD2 (6 bases). This CDR3 has 15 residues. V lost 8 bases and J 2 bases, leaving 16 bases between the germline ends. The germline CDR1 and CDR2 sequences are LNHDA and SQIVND (reference sequence). In DNA form, the CDR3 reads TGTGCCAGTCACGCGGGACCCCGTACCTACAATGAGCAGTTCTTC. Its translation is CASHAGPRTYNEQFF.

The rearrangement uses TRBV2 and TRBJ2-4, with TRBD1 matching 7 bases. There are 15 residues in the CDR3. Per germline, CDR1 SNHLY and CDR2 FYNNEI. Trimming cost V 6 bases and J 6 bases; bases outside gene matches: 11. The CDR3 is CASSILTGIGNIQYF. The CDR3 region has the DNA TGTGCCAGCAGCATACTGACAGGGATTGGAAACATTCAGTACTTC.

The chain combines TRBV12-5 with TRBJ2-1, with TRBD1 as a possible D gene (6 bases). Germline lookup yields CDR1 LGHNT and CDR2 FRNRAP. CDR3 length: 15 amino acids. Trimming left V 0 bases short and J 5 bases short, with 11 bases between. In DNA, the CDR3 is TGTGCTAGTGGTTTGGTAAGACAGGCGAACAATGAGCAGTTCTTC. Its protein is CASGLVRQANNEQFF.

The chain recombines TRBV14 with TRBJ1-2, with no clear D. The CDR3 is 15 amino acids. Germline V gene data show CDR1 as SGHDN and CDR2 as FVKESK. V dropped 0 bases and J dropped 4 bases, with 12 bases sitting between them. The CDR3 bases are TGTGCCAGCAGCCAAGACCCCGGGATCTCCTATGGCTACACCTTC. Translating gives CASSQDPGISYGYTF.

This clone came up once. The V and J genes are TRBV7-8 and TRBJ2-7, with D possibly TRBD2 on 5 matching bases. This CDR3 comprises 14 residues. V was clipped by 1 base and J by 3 bases, with 10 bases between them. CDR1 is SGHVS, CDR2 FQNEAQ, per germline. CDR3 sequence reads: CASSLESSFYEQYF. The CDR3 DNA reads as TGTGCCAGCAGCTTAGAATCTAGCTTCTACGAGCAGTACTTC.

The chain uses TRBV12-5 and TRBJ2-7; TRBD1 matches at 7 bases. Unmatched junction bases numbered 7, after V lost 5 bases and J lost 3 bases. The CDR3 length is 14 residues. CDR1 LGHNT and CDR2 FRNRAP come from the germline V gene. In DNA form, the CDR3 reads TGTGCTAGTGGTCCTGGGACAGTGGTCTACGAGCAGTACTTC. Protein sequence: CASGPGTVVYEQYF.

V gene TRBV7-9 combines with J gene TRBJ1-2; the D is unclear. The germline V and J ends were trimmed by 5 bases and 4 bases, with 14 bases remaining between them. Germline V gives CDR1 SEHNR, CDR2 FQNEAQ (reference sequence). CDR3 size: 14 residues. CDR3 nucleotide sequence: TGTGCCAGCAGCCCCCGGTGGGTCCGCTATGGCTACACCTTC. It translates to CASSPRWVRYGYTF.

The CDR3 coding sequence is TGTGCCAGCAGCTTGATCCGCCCAACTAATGAAAAACTGTTTTTT. Protein: CASSLIRPTNEKLFF. V gene TRBV5-4 combines with J gene TRBJ1-4, with unresolved D. V gave up 1 base and J gave up 0 bases, with 7 bases separating them. Germline V gene sequence: CDR1 SGHNT, CDR2 YYREEE (reference sequence). This CDR3 has 15 residues.

This chain links TRBV5-5 with TRBJ1-2, with D tentatively TRBD1 (6 bases). The CDR3 covers 14 residues. Deletions cut 4 bases from V and 7 bases from J, with 17 bases between. Germline V gene lookup returns CDR1 SGHKS and CDR2 YYEKEE (reference sequence). The CDR3 sequence: CASSPYRESVGYTF. As DNA, the CDR3 is TGTGCCAGCAGCCCCTACAGGGAGTCGGTTGGCTACACCTTC.